These 13 T cell receptor beta chains were all obtained from the same sample, sequenced in a study of blood T cell repertoires in COVID-19. The table came from immunoSEQ multiplex PCR; TCRdb's copy has only in-frame clones and leaves some out. The sample holds some 210,000 clones, 83% seen once. Sample: peripheral blood. The source is a man aged 50 or older with active or convalescent COVID-19.

V gene TRBV9 combines with J gene TRBJ1-3, with D tentatively TRBD1 (6 bases). Germline loops: CDR1 SGDLS, CDR2 YYNGEE. The CDR3 has 19 amino acids. V was cut by 0 bases and J by 0 bases, with 19 bases left in between. The CDR3 reads CASSVASMVGTNSGNTIYF. CDR3 coding DNA: TGTGCCAGCAGCGTAGCTTCGATGGTTGGGACAAACTCTGGAAACACCATATATTTT. The full variable domain, with the rest looked up from reference TRBV9 and TRBJ1-3, is DSGVTQTPKHLITATGQRVTLRCSPRSGDLSVYWYQQSLDQGLQFLIQYYNGEERAKGNILERFSAQQFPDLHSELNLSSLELGDSALYFCASSVASMVGTNSGNTIYFGEGSWLTVV.

The sample holds a few counts of this clone. The chain combines TRBV12-3 or TRBV12-4 with TRBJ2-1, with 9 bases that match TRBD1. The CDR3 length is 12 residues. With V trimmed by 4 bases and J by 16 bases, 8 bases remained unmatched. The CDR3 loop reads CASSSNPGQGFF. The CDR3, as DNA: TGTGCCAGCAGTTCCAATCCGGGACAGGGTTTCTTC.

The rearrangement joins TRBV7-8 to TRBJ1-3; 7 bases are shared with TRBD1. Germline CDR1 is SGHVS and CDR2 is FQNEAQ. The CDR3 has 14 amino acids. J gave up 8 bases and V 6 bases, and 10 bases lay outside the gene matches. Here the CDR3 DNA reads TGTGCCAGCAGTAAGACAGGGTTGAGGGACACCATATATTTT. Its translation: CASSKTGLRDTIYF.

This clone was counted a few times. The chain couples TRBV19 to TRBJ1-5; possible D gene TRBD1, 6 bases. Trimming removed 3 bases from V and 6 bases from J, with 9 bases in between. CDR1 and CDR2 (germline): LNHDA, SQIVND (reference sequence). CDR3 length equals 13 residues. The CDR3 protein is CASSISGVQPQHF. In DNA form, the CDR3 reads TGTGCCAGTAGTATCTCAGGGGTTCAGCCCCAGCATTTT.

The V and J genes are TRBV4-2 and TRBJ2-1, with D maybe TRBD2 (5 bases). Germline V gene data show CDR1 as LGHNA and CDR2 as YNFKEQ. Between the trimmed V and J ends, which lost 1 base and 9 bases, there was a span of 10 bases. The CDR3 is 13 residues long. The CDR3 coding sequence is TGTGCCAGCAGCCAAGTGGGAGCGGTTGAGCAGTTCTTC. Encoded protein: CASSQVGAVEQFF.

The CDR3 protein is CASRGRAAGLTYEQYF. The DNA for the CDR3 is TGTGCCAGCAGGGGGAGGGCTGCGGGACTAACCTACGAGCAGTACTTC. The chain has TRBV27 and TRBJ2-7, with TRBD2 matching 7 bases. The CDR3 contains 16 residues. The J segment lost 2 bases and the V segment lost 6 bases, leaving 13 bases of the junction unmatched. Germline values: CDR1 MNHEY, CDR2 SMNVEV (reference sequence).

The chain uses TRBV29-1 and TRBJ2-5; 13 bases line up with TRBD2. Per the germline V gene, CDR1 is SQVTM and CDR2 is ANQGSEA. The V and J ends lost 7 bases and 5 bases, in that order; junction bases with no gene match: 10. CDR3 length equals 15 residues. This CDR3 is CSAGTSGRARETQYF. DNA of the CDR3: TGCAGCGCTGGAACTAGCGGGAGGGCTCGGGAGACCCAGTACTTC.

V gene TRBV18 combines with J gene TRBJ2-5; 7 bases are shared with TRBD2. In germline, CDR1 is KGHSH, CDR2 LQKENI. The ends lost 5 bases at V and 4 bases at J; junction bases unmatched: 4. CDR3 length: 13 residues. The CDR3 DNA is TGTGCCAGCTCAGGCGGGGGAGGAGAGACCCAGTACTTC. It translates to CASSGGGGETQYF.

This chain links TRBV12-1 with TRBJ2-1; the table's D gene call, TRBD1, was not cross checked with the DNA. TRBV12-1 is a listed pseudogene. The CDR3 contains 16 residues. This CDR3 reads CASSSFLGQGDNEQFF. The CDR3 bases are TGTGCCAGCAGCTCTTTCCTCGGACAGGGAGACAATGAGCAGTTCTTC.

The rearrangement links TRBV11-3 to TRBJ2-2; perhaps TRBD1 as D (6 bases). The V and J ends lost 1 base and 2 bases respectively, with 14 bases between them. Germline V gene lookup returns CDR1 SGHNT and CDR2 YENEEA. The CDR3 length is 17 residues. CDR3 in amino acids: CASSLVSGATNTGELFF. CDR3 DNA sequence: TGTGCCAGCAGCTTAGTATCAGGGGCCACAAACACCGGGGAGCTGTTTTTT. Full variable domain (remainder filled in from reference TRBV11-3 and TRBJ2-2): EAGVVQSPRYKIIEKKQPVAFWCNPISGHNTLYWYLQNLGQGPELLIRYENEEAVDDSQLPKDRFSAERLKGVDSTLKIQPAELGDSAVYLCASSLVSGATNTGELFFGEGSRLTVL.

The CDR3 protein is CASSHRQGGEKLFF. DNA of the CDR3: TGTGCCAGCAGCCACCGACAGGGGGGTGAAAAACTGTTTTTT. This chain uses TRBV13 with TRBJ1-4; 9 positions match TRBD1. The ends lost 5 bases at V and 7 bases at J; junction bases unmatched: 5. CDR3 length: 14 amino acids. Germline V gene data show CDR1 as PRHDT and CDR2 as FYEKMQ (reference sequence).

The chain recombines TRBV7-9 with TRBJ1-1; D gene ambiguous. The CDR3 has 14 amino acids. The V gene lost 3 bases and the J gene lost 6 bases, with 14 bases spanning the gap. CDR1 SEHNR and CDR2 FQNEAQ come from the germline V gene (reference sequence). The CDR3 protein is CASSFARERAEAFF. The CDR3 DNA sequence: TGTGCCAGCAGCTTCGCTCGGGAACGGGCTGAAGCTTTCTTT.

This clone was found once. This sequence joins TRBV14 and TRBJ1-1; D is unresolved. The CDR3 covers 15 residues. Germline CDR1 is SGHDN and CDR2 is FVKESK. Trimming shortened V by 0 bases and J by 0 bases, and 8 bases separated the two germline ends. The DNA of the CDR3 is TGTGCCAGCAGCCAAGATGCGGGGTTGAACACTGAAGCTTTCTTT. Its protein is CASSQDAGLNTEAFF.